This entry describes one TCR beta chain. Its antigen is unknown. CDR3 length: 13 amino acids. The V gene lost 0 bases and the J gene lost 8 bases, with 8 bases spanning the gap. Germline loops: CDR1 MRHNA, CDR2 SNTAGT. Clones were sequenced by immunoSEQ multiplex PCR, and TCRdb holds only the in-frame ones, with some missing. The sample holds 130,000 or so clones, 93% seen once. This entry is derived from a study of T cell responses to AZD1222 COVID-19 vaccine. Broader study findings: Within unmutated variant regions lay the reported targets of nearly half of spike-specific TCRs. Clonal diversity was possibly underestimated, and the donors were mostly white British, with more females. In all cases, repertoires were sampled only after the peak T cell response.

The chain is built from TRBV6-4 and TRBJ2-1; D gene uncertain. The sample consisted of peripheral blood, taken on day 0 of AZD1222 vaccination. This clonotype was obtained from an adult in good health. CDR3 nucleotides: TGTGCCAGCAGTGACTCGATTGGTGATGAGCAGTTCTTC. As protein: CASSDSIGDEQFF.